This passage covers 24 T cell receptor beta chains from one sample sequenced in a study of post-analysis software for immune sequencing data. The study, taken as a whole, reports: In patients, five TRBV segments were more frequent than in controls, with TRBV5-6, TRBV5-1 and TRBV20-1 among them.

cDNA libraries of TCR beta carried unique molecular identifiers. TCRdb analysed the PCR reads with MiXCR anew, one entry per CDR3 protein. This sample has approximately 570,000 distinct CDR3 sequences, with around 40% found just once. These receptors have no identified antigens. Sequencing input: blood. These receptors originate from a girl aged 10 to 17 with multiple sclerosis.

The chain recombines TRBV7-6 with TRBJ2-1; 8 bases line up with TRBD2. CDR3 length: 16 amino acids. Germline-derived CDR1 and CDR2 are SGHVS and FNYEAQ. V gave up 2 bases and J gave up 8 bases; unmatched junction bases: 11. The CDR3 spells CASSLIGGGLADEQFF. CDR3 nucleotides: TGTGCCAGCAGCTTAATCGGCGGGGGGCTGGCGGATGAGCAGTTCTTC.

The CDR3 DNA reads as TGTGCCATCAGTGGGGACACAAACAATGAGCAGTTCTTC. Amino acids: CAISGDTNNEQFF. J is TRBJ2-1 and V is TRBV10-3, with D possibly matching TRBD1 (6 bases). From germline, CDR1 is ENHRY and CDR2 SYGVKD. The CDR3 loop spans 13 amino acids. Trimming removed 4 bases from V and 5 bases from J, with 9 bases in between.

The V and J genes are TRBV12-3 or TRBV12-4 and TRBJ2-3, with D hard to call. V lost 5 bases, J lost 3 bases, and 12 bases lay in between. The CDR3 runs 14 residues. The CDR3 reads CASSRPMGTDTQYF. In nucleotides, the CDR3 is TGTGCCAGCAGTCGACCAATGGGTACAGATACGCAGTATTTT.

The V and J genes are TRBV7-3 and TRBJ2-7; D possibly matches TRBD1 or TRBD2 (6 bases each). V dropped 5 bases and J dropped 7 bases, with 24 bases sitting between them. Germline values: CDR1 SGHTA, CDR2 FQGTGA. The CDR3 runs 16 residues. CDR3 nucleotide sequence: TGTGCCAGCAGCCCCACGGGGGCACATACAAACAATGAGCAGTACTTC. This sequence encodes CASSPTGAHTNNEQYF.

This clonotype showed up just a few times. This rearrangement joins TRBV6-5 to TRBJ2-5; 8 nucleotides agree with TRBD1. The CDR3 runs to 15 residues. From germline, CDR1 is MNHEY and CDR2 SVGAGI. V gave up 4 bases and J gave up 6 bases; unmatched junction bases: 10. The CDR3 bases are TGTGCCAGCAGTTCGAGGACAGGGTTAAGGAAGACCCAGTACTTC. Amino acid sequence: CASSSRTGLRKTQYF.

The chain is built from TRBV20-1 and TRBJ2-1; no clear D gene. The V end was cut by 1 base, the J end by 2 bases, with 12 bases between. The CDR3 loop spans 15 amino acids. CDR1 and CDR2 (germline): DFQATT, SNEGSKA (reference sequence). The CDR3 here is CSARGAAGTYNEQFF. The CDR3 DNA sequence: TGCAGTGCTAGAGGTGCTGCTGGCACCTACAATGAGCAGTTCTTC.

For the CDR3, the DNA is TGCGCCAGCAGCTTGGGGCCGGCGAGGAATCAGCCCCAGCATTTT. Its translation: CASSLGPARNQPQHF. J is TRBJ1-5 and V is TRBV5-1; the D is unclear. Looked up from germline, CDR1 is SGHRS and CDR2 is YFSETQ. The CDR3 runs to 15 residues. The ends were cut back, 0 bases at V and 4 bases at J, with 11 bases in the middle.

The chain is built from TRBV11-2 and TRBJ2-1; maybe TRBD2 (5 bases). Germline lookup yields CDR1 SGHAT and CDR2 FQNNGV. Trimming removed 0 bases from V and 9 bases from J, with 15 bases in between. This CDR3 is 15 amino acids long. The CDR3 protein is CASSLDESGFREQFF. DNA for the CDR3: TGTGCCAGCAGCTTAGATGAGTCGGGGTTCCGTGAGCAGTTCTTC. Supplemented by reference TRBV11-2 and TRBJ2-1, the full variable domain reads EAGVAQSPRYKIIEKRQSVAFWCNPISGHATLYWYQQILGQGPKLLIQFQNNGVVDDSQLPKDRFSAERLKGVDSTLKIQPAKLEDSAVYLCASSLDESGFREQFFGPGTRLTVL.

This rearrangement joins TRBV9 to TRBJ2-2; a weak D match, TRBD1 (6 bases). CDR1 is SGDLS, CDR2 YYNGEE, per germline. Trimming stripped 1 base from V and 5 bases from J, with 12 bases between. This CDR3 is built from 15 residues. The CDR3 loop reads CASSVRGLGTGELFF. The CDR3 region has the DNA TGTGCCAGCAGCGTAAGGGGGTTGGGAACCGGGGAGCTGTTTTTT.

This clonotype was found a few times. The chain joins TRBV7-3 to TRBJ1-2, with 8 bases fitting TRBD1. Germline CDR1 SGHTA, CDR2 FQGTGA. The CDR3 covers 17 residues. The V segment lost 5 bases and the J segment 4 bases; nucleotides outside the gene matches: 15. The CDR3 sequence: CASSPSPGQGGLYGYTF. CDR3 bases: TGTGCCAGCAGCCCGAGCCCAGGACAGGGAGGGCTCTATGGCTACACCTTC.

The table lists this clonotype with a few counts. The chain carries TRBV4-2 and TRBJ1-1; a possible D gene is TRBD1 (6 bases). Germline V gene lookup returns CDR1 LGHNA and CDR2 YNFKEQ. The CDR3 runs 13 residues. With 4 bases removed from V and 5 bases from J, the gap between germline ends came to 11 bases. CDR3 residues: CASSPERGTEAFF. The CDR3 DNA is TGTGCCAGCAGCCCAGAAAGGGGGACTGAAGCTTTCTTT.

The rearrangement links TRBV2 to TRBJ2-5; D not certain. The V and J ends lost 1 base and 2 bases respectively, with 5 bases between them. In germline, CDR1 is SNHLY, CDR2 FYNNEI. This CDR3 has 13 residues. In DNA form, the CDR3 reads TGTGCCAGCAGTGAAGTCAGACAAGAGACCCAGTACTTC. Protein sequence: CASSEVRQETQYF.

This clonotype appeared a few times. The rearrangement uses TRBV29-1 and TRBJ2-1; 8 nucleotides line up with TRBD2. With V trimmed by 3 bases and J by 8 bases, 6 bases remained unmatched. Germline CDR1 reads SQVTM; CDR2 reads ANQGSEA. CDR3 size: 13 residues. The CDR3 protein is CSVELAGSHEQFF. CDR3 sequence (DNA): TGCAGCGTTGAGTTAGCGGGATCGCATGAGCAGTTCTTC.

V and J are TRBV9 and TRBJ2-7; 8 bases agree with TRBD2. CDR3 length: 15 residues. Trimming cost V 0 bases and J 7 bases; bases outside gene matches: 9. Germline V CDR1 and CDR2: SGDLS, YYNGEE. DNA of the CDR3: TGTGCCAGCAGCGTAGGAGCTAGCGGGCTCCGTGAGCAGTACTTC. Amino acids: CASSVGASGLREQYF.

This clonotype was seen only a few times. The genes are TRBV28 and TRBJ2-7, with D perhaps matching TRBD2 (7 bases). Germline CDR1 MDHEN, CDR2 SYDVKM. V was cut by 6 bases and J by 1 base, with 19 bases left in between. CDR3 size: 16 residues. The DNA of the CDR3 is TGTGCCAGCAGCCTGGGGGGGGGCGGACCTTCCTACGAGCAGTACTTC. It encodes CASSLGGGGPSYEQYF. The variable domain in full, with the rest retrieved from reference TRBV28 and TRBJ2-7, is DVKVTQSSRYLVKRTGEKVFLECVQDMDHENMFWYRQDPGLGLRLIYFSYDVKMKEKGDIPEGYSVSREKKERFSLILESASTNQTSMYLCASSLGGGGPSYEQYFGPGTRLTVT.

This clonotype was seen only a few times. The CDR3 DNA follows: TGCAGTGCCCTGGGGCCCGATTCCTACGAGCAGTACTTC. Protein sequence: CSALGPDSYEQYF. The chain links TRBV20-1 to TRBJ2-7; a weak D match, TRBD1 (5 bases). This CDR3 spans 13 amino acids. Looked up from germline, CDR1 is DFQATT and CDR2 is SNEGSKA (reference sequence). V was shortened by 6 bases and J by 1 base, with 13 bases between the two germline ends.

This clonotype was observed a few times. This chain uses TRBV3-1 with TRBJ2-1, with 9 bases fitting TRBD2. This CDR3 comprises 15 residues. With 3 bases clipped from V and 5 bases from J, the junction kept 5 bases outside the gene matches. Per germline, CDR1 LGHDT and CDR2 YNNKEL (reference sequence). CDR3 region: CASSQSGGRDNEQFF. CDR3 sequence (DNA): TGTGCCAGCAGCCAGTCTGGCGGGAGGGACAATGAGCAGTTCTTC.

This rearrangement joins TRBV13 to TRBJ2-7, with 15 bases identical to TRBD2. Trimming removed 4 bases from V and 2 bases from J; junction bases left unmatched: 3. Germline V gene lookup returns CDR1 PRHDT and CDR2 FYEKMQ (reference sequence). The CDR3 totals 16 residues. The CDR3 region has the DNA TGTGCCAGCAGCTCGCGGACTAGCGGGAGGGCCTACGAGCAGTACTTC. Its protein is CASSSRTSGRAYEQYF.

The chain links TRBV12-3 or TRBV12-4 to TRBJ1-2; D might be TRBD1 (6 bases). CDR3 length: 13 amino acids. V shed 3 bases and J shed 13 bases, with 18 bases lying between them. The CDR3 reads CASSFSYRESCTF. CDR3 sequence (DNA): TGTGCCAGCAGTTTCTCTTACAGGGAAAGCTGCACCTTC.

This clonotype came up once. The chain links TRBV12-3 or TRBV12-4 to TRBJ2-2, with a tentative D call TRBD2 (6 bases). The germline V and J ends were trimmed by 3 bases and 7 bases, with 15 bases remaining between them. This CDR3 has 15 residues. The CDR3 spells CASSFPGRGGGELFF. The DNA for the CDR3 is TGTGCCAGCAGTTTTCCGGGTCGGGGAGGCGGGGAGCTGTTTTTT.

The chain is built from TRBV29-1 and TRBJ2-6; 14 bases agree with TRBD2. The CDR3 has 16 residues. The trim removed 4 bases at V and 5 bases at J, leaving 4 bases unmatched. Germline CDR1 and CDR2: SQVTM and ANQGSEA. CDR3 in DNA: TGCAGCGTTGGGACTAGCGGGGGGTTATGGGCCAACGTCCTGACTTTC. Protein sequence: CSVGTSGGLWANVLTF.

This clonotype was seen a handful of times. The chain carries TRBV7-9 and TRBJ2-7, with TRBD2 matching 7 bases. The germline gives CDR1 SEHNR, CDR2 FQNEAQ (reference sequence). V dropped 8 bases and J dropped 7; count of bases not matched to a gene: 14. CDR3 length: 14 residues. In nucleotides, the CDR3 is TGTGCCAGCGATCAGGGTGGGGAGGGCCAGGAGCAGTACTTC. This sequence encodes CASDQGGEGQEQYF.

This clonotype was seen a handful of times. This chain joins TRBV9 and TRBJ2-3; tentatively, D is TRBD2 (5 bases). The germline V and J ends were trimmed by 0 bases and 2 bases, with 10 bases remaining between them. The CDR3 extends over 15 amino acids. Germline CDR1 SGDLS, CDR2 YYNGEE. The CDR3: CASSVESGYTDTQYF. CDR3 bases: TGTGCCAGCAGCGTAGAATCGGGATACACAGATACGCAGTATTTT. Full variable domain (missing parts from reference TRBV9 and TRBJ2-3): DSGVTQTPKHLITATGQRVTLRCSPRSGDLSVYWYQQSLDQGLQFLIQYYNGEERAKGNILERFSAQQFPDLHSELNLSSLELGDSALYFCASSVESGYTDTQYFGPGTRLTVL.

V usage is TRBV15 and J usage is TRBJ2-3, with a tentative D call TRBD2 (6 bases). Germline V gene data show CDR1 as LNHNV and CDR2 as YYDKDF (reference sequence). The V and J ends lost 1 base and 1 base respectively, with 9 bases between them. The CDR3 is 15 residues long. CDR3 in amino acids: CATSRVGGGTDTQYF. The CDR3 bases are TGTGCCACCAGCAGAGTCGGGGGAGGCACAGATACGCAGTATTTT.